The clone carrying this T cell receptor (beta chain) was recorded a few times. Antigen unknown. Total RNA, at least 5.5 micrograms per sample, was extracted from PBMCs. A second PCR, run for roughly 7 to 11 cycles, used a sample-barcoded 5' primer plus a J-beta primer mix. TCRdb redid the calling of the 5' RACE reads with MiXCR, one entry per CDR3 protein. The sample holds fewer than 900,000 distinct CDR3 sequences; under 40% are singletons and the top ten take approximately 13%. The sample comes from a study of blood T cells in healthy people across ages. Germline V CDR1 and CDR2: DFQATT, SNEGSKA (reference sequence). There are 15 residues in the CDR3. J gave up 2 bases and V 6 bases, and 10 bases lay outside the gene matches. Regarding the study as a whole: Diversity of TCR beta per million T cells declined in a roughly linear way with age.

The sample comprised blood. The rearrangement joins TRBV20-1 to TRBJ2-7; 10 nucleotides align to TRBD2. The origin of this receptor is a man younger than 35 in good health. The CDR3 region is CSAQRRLAGAYEQYF. In nucleotides, the CDR3 is TGCAGTGCCCAAAGGAGGCTAGCGGGAGCCTACGAGCAGTACTTC.